The clone carrying this TCR beta chain appeared a few times. Arm-PCR of CDR3 regions and iRepertoire HTBI primers were used to build TCR beta libraries. In TCRdb, the multiplex PCR reads were re-called with MiXCR into one record per CDR3 protein. The sample records under 450,000 distinct CDR3 sequences, 15% to 20% being singletons. The data were obtained in a study of regulatory T cells in long-lasting Graves disease. Indicated time point: newly diagnosed GD, antithyroid drugs for less than 3 months. RNA isolated from PBMCs was used to make the TCR library. Separately, the same data were catalogued under a study of T cells in Graves' hyperthyroidism and ophthalmopathy.

The specimen comprised peripheral blood mononuclear cells (PBMCs), sampled at new diagnosis, from a patient treated with antithyroid drugs. The source is a woman aged 18-35 years with Graves disease.

CDR3 protein: CASNRDREEKLFF. The CDR3, as DNA: TGTGCCAGCAACAGGGATCGGGAGGAAAAACTGTTTTTT. V usage is TRBV6-1 and J usage is TRBJ1-4; weak D call: TRBD1 (6 bases). Trimming removed 7 bases from V and 8 bases from J, with 14 bases in between. Germline loops: CDR1 MNHNS, CDR2 SASEGT. There are 13 residues in the CDR3.